These T cell receptor beta chains were read from a single sample in a study of technical replicates of blood from several donors. Sequenced by immunoSEQ multiplex PCR; TCRdb stores in-frame clones only, minus some. The sample has 50,000 to 80,000 clones, roughly 90% seen once. Sequencing input: PBMCs. The receptors shown here come from a human donor in good health. Some clones in this sample may be carry-over from other donors' samples. Both conserved end residues are part of each CDR3. D genes are given only for firm matches. The size of a clone is reported for some rows only, either as once, few or many, or as a class for expanded clones.

TRBV7-2	TRBJ1-4	TRBD1	NA	CASSLGQGNEKLFF	TGTGCCAGCAGCTTGGGACAGGGGAATGAAAAACTGTTTTTT
TRBV7-9	TRBJ2-7	NA	once	CASSPWRTTTTTYEQYF	TGTGCCAGCAGCCCCTGGCGTACGACTACGACGACCTACGAGCAGTACTTC
TRBV7-2	TRBJ2-7	TRBD1	NA	CASSRVQGAYEQYF	TGTGCCAGCAGCCGGGTACAGGGGGCGTACGAGCAGTACTTC
TRBV5-1	TRBJ2-1	TRBD2	NA	CASRTSTLVSGSYNEQFF	TGCGCCAGCAGGACTAGCACCTTAGTATCGGGCTCCTACAATGAGCAGTTCTTC
TRBV5-6	TRBJ2-5	NA	NA	CASSLAWAGKETQYF	TGTGCCAGCAGCTTGGCGTGGGCAGGGAAAGAGACCCAGTACTTC
TRBV5-1	TRBJ2-5	NA	NA	CASSTGEQETQYF	TGCGCCAGCAGCACGGGGGAACAAGAGACCCAGTACTTC
TRBV7-9	TRBJ1-2	NA	NA	CASSLVKQTAATF	TGTGCCAGCAGCTTAGTCAAGCAGACGGCGGCCACCTTC
TRBV30	TRBJ1-2	TRBD1	NA	CAWDRGGFIAGYTF	TGTGCGTGGGACAGGGGCGGTTTCATAGCGGGCTACACCTTC
TRBV6-6	TRBJ1-2	TRBD1	once	CASSDAGTAYGYTF	TGTGCCAGCAGTGATGCCGGGACAGCGTATGGCTACACCTTC
TRBV2	TRBJ1-5	NA	NA	CASTQRQVNQPQHF	TGTGCCAGCACACAACGTCAGGTCAATCAGCCCCAGCATTTT
TRBV4-1	TRBJ2-7	TRBD1	NA	CASSQGGTANTEQYF	TGCGCCAGCAGCCAAGGAGGGACAGCTAACACCGAGCAGTACTTC
TRBV5-8	TRBJ1-2	TRBD1	NA	CASSFTNRGRWNGYTF	TGTGCCAGCAGCTTCACAAACAGGGGGCGATGGAACGGCTACACCTTC
TRBV4-1	TRBJ2-1	NA	NA	CASSQEDAGEQFF	TGCGCCAGCAGCCAAGAAGACGCGGGGGAGCAGTTCTTC
TRBV29-1	TRBJ1-1	NA	NA	CSVSPRPGVTNTEAFF	TGCAGCGTTTCCCCCCGGCCGGGAGTGACGAACACTGAAGCTTTCTTT
TRBV7-7	TRBJ2-3	TRBD2	NA	CASSSLADTDTQYF	TGTGCCAGCAGCTCCCTAGCGGACACAGATACGCAGTATTTT
TRBV9	TRBJ1-1	NA	NA	CASSARTELNTEAFF	TGTGCCAGCAGCGCCAGGACAGAACTGAACACTGAAGCTTTCTTT
TRBV5-8	TRBJ2-5	TRBD1	NA	CASSLADRVGETQYF	TGTGCCAGCAGCTTGGCGGACAGGGTGGGAGAGACCCAGTACTTC
TRBV19	TRBJ2-2	NA	NA	CASSIAGSWAGELFF	TGTGCCAGTAGTATAGCCGGGAGTTGGGCCGGGGAGCTGTTTTTT
TRBV10-3	TRBJ2-2	NA	NA	CAIRDRTGRDTGELFF	TGTGCCATCAGAGATCGGACAGGGAGGGACACCGGGGAGCTGTTTTTT
TRBV7-3	TRBJ1-6	NA	many	CASSSIRDSPLHF	TGTGCCAGCAGCTCCATCCGAGATTCACCCCTCCACTTT
TRBV6-5	TRBJ2-1	TRBD2	once	CASSVTSGTDSEQFF	TGTGCCAGCAGTGTGACTAGCGGGACCGACAGTGAGCAGTTCTTC